This T cell receptor (beta chain) was sequenced in a study of control samples from healthy donors and cancer patients. This clone was detected once. Only in-frame clones appear in the TCRdb table, and some are missing; sequencing was by immunoSEQ multiplex PCR. The table lists about 180,000 clones, around 90% of them singletons. Trimming removed 5 bases from V and 3 bases from J, with 11 bases in between. Germline V gene lookup returns CDR1 LNHDA and CDR2 SQIVND (reference sequence). CDR3 size: 14 residues. The sequence came from a woman between 50 and 59 years old in good health. What was sequenced was blood. The chain joins TRBV19 to TRBJ1-5, with D possibly matching TRBD1 (6 bases). As DNA, the CDR3 is TGTGCCAGTAGTCTAACAGGGATCAATCAGCCCCAGCATTTT. Residues: CASSLTGINQPQHF. The full variable domain, with the rest looked up from reference TRBV19 and TRBJ1-5, is DGGITQSPKYLFRKEGQNVTLSCEQNLNHDAMYWYRQDPGQGLRLIYYSQIVNDFQKGDIAEGYSVSREKKESFPLTVTSAQKNPTAFYLCASSLTGINQPQHFGDGTRLSIL.